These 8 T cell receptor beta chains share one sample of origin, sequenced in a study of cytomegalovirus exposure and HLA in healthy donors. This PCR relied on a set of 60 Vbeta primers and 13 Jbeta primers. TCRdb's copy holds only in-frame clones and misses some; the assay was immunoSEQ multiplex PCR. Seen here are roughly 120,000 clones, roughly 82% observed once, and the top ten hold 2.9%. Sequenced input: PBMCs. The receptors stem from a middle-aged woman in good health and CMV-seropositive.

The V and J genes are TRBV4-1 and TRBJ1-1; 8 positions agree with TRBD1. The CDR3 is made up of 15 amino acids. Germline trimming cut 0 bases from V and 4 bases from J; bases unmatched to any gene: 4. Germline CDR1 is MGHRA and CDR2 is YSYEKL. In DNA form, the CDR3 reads TGCGCCAGCAGCCAAGAACAGGGGGGAGGCACTGAAGCTTTCTTT. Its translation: CASSQEQGGGTEAFF.

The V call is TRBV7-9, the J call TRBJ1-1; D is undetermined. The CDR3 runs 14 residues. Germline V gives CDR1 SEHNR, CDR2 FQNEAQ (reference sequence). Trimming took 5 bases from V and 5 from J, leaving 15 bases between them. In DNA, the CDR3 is TGTGCCAGCAGCACCGTACCGGGAGGGACTGAAGCTTTCTTT. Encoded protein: CASSTVPGGTEAFF.

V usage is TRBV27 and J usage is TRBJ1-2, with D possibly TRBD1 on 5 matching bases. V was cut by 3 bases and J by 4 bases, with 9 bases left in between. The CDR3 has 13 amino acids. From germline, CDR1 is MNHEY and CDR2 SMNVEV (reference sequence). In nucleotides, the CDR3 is TGTGCCAGCAGTTTCTACAGGTCCTATGGCTACACCTTC. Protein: CASSFYRSYGYTF.

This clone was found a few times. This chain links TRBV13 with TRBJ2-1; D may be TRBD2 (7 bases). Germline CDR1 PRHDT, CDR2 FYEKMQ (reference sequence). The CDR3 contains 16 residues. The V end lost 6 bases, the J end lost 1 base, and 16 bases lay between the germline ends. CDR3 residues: CASSSWGGGSYNEQFF. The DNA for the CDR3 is TGTGCCAGCAGTTCCTGGGGGGGCGGTTCCTACAATGAGCAGTTCTTC.

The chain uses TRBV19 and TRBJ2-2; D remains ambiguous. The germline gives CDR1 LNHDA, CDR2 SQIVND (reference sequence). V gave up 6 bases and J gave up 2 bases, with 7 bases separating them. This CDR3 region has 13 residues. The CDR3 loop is CASRRENTGELFF. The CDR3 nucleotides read TGTGCCAGTAGAAGAGAAAACACCGGGGAGCTGTTTTTT.

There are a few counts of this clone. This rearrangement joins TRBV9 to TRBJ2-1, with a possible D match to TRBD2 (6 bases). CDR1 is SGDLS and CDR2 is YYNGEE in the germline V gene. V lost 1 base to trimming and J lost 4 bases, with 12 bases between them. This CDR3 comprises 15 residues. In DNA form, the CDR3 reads TGTGCCAGCAGCGTAACACTGGGGGGATACAATGAGCAGTTCTTC. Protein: CASSVTLGGYNEQFF.

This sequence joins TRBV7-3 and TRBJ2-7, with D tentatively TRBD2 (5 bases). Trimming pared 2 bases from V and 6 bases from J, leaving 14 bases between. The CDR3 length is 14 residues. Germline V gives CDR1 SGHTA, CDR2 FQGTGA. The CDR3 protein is CASSLRDNSGEQYF. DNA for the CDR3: TGTGCCAGCAGCTTACGGGATAATTCTGGCGAGCAGTACTTC.

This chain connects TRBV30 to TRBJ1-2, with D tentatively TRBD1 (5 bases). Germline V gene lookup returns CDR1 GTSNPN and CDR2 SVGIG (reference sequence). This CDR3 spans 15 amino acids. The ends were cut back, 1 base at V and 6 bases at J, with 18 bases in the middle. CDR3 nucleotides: TGTGCCTGGAGTGCACAGCCTCGGGGGATAGATGGCTACACCTTC. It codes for CAWSAQPRGIDGYTF.